This TCR beta chain came from a study of blood T cell repertoires in COVID-19. Here immunoSEQ multiplex PCR was the method, and the copy in TCRdb shows in-frame clones only, minus some. The repertoire includes 100,000 to 120,000 clones, less than 75% of them detected once, and approximately 8% sits in the top ten. CDR3 length: 18 amino acids. V was trimmed by 2 bases and J by 0 bases, leaving 18 bases between them. The germline CDR1 and CDR2 sequences are SGHRS and YFSETQ. The TCR comes from a woman aged 60-70 years with acute or convalescent COVID-19. Sequenced: peripheral blood. The chain recombines TRBV5-1 with TRBJ1-3; D call uncertain. CDR3 DNA sequence: TGCGCCAGCAGCTTCGGCGCAAATCTTCGGAGCTCTGGAAACACCATATATTTT. The encoded protein is CASSFGANLRSSGNTIYF.